The clone carrying this T cell receptor beta chain was counted between two and nine times. 13 Jbeta primers and 60 Vbeta primers were used for the PCR. Only in-frame clones appear in the TCRdb table, and some are missing; sequencing was by immunoSEQ multiplex PCR. The sample shows some 71,000 clones, 75% to 80% of them seen only once. The CDR3 consists of 14 residues. Germline CDR1 SGHVS, CDR2 FNYEAQ. Trimming removed 5 bases from V and 6 bases from J, with 13 bases in between. This sample was taken from a study of cytomegalovirus exposure and HLA in healthy donors. Sequences were obtained from PBMCs. The source of this sequence is a man between 18 and 29 years old in good health and CMV-seronegative. This chain joins TRBV7-6 and TRBJ2-2, with D hard to call. The CDR3 DNA is TGTGCCAGCAGCCCCGCGGTCGGCCCCGGGGAGCTGTTTTTT. It encodes CASSPAVGPGELFF.